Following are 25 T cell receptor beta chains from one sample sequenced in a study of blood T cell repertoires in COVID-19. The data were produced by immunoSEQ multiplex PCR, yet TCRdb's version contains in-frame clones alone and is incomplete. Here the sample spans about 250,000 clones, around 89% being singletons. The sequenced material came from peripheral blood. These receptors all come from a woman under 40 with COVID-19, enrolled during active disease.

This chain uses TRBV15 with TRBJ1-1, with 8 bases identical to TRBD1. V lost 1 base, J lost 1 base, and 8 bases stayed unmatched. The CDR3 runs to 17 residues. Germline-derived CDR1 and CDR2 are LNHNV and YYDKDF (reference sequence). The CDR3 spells CATSRVGQGASNTEAFF. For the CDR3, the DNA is TGTGCCACCAGCAGAGTCGGCCAGGGGGCCTCGAACACTGAAGCTTTCTTT.

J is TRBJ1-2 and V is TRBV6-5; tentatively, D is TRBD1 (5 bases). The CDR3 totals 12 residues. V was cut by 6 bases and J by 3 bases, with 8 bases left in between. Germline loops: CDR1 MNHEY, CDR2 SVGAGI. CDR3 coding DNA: TGTGCCAGCAGGGGGGGGGACTATGGCTACACCTTC. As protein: CASRGGDYGYTF.

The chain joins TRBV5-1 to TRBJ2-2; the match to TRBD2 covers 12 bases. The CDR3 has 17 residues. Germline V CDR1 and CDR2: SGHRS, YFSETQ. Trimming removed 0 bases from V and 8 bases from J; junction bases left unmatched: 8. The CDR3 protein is CASSLALAGGPYGELFF. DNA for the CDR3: TGCGCCAGCAGCTTGGCCCTAGCGGGAGGGCCGTATGGGGAGCTGTTTTTT.

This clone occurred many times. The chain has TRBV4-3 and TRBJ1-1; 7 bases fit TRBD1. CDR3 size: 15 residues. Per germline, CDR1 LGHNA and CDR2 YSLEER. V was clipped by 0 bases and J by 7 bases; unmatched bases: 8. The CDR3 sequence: CASSQEGTASYEAFF. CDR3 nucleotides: TGCGCCAGCAGCCAAGAGGGGACAGCCTCCTATGAAGCTTTCTTT.

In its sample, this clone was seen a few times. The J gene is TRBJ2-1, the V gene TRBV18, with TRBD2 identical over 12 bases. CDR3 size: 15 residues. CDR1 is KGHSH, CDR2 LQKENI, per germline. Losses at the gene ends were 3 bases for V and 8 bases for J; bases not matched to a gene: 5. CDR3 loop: CASSPPSGGAYEQFF. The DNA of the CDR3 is TGTGCCAGCTCACCCCCTAGCGGGGGGGCGTATGAGCAGTTCTTC.

CDR3 in DNA: TGTGCCAGCAGCGTAGGGACTACCAGGGGGAGGGATACGCAGTATTTT. Residues: CASSVGTTRGRDTQYF. The gene calls are TRBV9 and TRBJ2-3; possibly TRBD1 for D (7 bases). V gave up 0 bases and J gave up 6 bases, with 17 bases separating them. This CDR3 is 16 amino acids long. Germline V CDR1 and CDR2: SGDLS, YYNGEE.

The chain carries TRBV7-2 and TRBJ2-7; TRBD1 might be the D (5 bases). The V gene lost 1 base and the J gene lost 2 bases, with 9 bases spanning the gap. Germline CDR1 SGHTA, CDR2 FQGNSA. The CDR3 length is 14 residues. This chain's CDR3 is CASSLEKGPYEQYV. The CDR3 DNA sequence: TGTGCCAGCAGCTTAGAAAAGGGGCCCTACGAGCAGTACGTC.

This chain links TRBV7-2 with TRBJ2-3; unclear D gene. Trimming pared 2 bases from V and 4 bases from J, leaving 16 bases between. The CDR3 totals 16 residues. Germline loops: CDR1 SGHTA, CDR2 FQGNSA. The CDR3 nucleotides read TGTGCCAGCAGCTTACTGCCCCCCAGTATGGCAGATACGCAGTATTTT. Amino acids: CASSLLPPSMADTQYF.

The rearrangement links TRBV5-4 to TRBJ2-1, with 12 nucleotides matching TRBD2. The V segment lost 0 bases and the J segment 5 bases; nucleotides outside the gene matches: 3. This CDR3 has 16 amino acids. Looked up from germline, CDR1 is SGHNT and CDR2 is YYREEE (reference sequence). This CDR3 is CASSLVLAGGNNEQFF. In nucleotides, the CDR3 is TGTGCCAGCAGCTTGGTTCTAGCGGGAGGGAACAATGAGCAGTTCTTC.

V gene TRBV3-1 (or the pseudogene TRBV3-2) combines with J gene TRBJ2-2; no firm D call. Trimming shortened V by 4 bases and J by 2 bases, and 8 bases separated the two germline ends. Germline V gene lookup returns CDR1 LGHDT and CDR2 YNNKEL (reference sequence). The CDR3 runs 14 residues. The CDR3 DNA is TGTGCCAGCAGCCCCCAGGTCAACACCGGGGAGCTGTTTTTT. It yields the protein CASSPQVNTGELFF.

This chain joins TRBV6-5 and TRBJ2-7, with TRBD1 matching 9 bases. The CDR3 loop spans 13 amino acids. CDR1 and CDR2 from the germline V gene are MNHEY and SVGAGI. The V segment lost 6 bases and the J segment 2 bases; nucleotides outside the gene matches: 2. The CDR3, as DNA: TGTGCCAGCAGGGGACAGGGAACCTACGAGCAGTACGTC. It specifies CASRGQGTYEQYV.

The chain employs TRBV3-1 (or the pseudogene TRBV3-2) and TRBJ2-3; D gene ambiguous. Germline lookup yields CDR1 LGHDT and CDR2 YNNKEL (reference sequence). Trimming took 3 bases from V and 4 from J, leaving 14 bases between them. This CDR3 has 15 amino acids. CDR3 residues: CASSQDYTNSDTQYF. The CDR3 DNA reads TGTGCCAGCAGCCAGGATTACACTAATTCAGATACGCAGTATTTT.

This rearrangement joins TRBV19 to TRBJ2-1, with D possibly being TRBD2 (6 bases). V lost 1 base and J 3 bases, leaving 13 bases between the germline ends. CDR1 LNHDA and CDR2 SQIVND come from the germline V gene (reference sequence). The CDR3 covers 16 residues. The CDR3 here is CASSIGGGTLYNEQFF. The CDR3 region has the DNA TGTGCCAGTAGTATAGGCGGCGGGACTCTCTACAATGAGCAGTTCTTC. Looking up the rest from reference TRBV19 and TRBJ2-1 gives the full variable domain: DGGITQSPKYLFRKEGQNVTLSCEQNLNHDAMYWYRQDPGQGLRLIYYSQIVNDFQKGDIAEGYSVSREKKESFPLTVTSAQKNPTAFYLCASSIGGGTLYNEQFFGPGTRLTVL.

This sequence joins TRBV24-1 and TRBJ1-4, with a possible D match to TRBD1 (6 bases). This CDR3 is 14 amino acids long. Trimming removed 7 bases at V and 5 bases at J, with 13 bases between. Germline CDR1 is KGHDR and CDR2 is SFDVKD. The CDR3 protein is CATRGSGENEKLFF. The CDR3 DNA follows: TGTGCCACCAGGGGATCAGGGGAGAATGAAAAACTGTTTTTT.

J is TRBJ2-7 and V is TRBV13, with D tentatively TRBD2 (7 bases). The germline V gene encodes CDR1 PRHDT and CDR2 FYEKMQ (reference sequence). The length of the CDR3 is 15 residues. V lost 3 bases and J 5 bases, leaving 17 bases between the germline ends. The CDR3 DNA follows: TGTGCCAGCAGCTTCCGGGGGGCTTTCTTCCACGAGCAGTACTTC. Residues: CASSFRGAFFHEQYF. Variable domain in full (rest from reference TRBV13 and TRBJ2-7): AAGVIQSPRHLIKEKRETATLKCYPIPRHDTVYWYQQGPGQDPQFLISFYEKMQSDKGSIPDRFSAQQFSDYHSELNMSSLELGDSALYFCASSFRGAFFHEQYFGPGTRLTVT.

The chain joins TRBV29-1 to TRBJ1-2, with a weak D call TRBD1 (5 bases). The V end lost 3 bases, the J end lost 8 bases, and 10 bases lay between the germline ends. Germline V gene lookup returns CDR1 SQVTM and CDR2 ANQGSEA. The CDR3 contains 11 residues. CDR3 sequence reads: CSVDRAGGYTF. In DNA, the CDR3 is TGCAGCGTTGACAGGGCGGGGGGCTACACCTTC.

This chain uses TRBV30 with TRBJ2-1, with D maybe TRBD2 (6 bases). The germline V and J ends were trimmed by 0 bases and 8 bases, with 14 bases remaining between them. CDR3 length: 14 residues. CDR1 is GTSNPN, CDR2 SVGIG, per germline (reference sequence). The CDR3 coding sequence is TGTGCCTGGAGTGTCCCCGGGGGTAGCTATGAGCAGTTCTTC. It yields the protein CAWSVPGGSYEQFF.

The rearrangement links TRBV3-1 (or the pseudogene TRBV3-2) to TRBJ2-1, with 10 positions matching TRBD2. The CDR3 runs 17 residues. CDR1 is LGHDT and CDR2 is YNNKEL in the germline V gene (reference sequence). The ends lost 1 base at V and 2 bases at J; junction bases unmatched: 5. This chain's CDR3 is CASSQGSGGPTYNEQFF. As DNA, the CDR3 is TGTGCCAGCAGCCAAGGTAGCGGGGGGCCCACCTACAATGAGCAGTTCTTC.

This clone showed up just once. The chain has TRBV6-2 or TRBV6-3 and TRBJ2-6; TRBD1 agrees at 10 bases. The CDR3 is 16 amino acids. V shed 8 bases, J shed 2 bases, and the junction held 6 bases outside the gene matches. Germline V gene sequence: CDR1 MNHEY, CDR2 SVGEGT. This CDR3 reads CASRWDRGPGANVLTF. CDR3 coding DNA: TGTGCCAGCCGTTGGGACAGGGGACCTGGGGCCAACGTCCTGACTTTC.

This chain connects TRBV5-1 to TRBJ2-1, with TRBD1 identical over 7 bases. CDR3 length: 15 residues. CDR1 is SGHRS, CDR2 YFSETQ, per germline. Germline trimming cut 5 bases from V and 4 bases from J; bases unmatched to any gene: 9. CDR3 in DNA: TGCGCCAGCAGACCCGGGACAGCCCATTACAATGAGCAGTTCTTC. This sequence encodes CASRPGTAHYNEQFF.

The CDR3 spells CASSPGTSGTSLADTQYF. CDR3 coding DNA: TGCGCCAGCAGCCCCGGGACTAGCGGGACTTCTCTGGCAGATACGCAGTATTTT. The chain carries TRBV5-1 and TRBJ2-3; 13 nucleotides line up with TRBD2. V dropped 4 bases and J dropped 4; count of bases not matched to a gene: 12. The CDR3 runs to 18 residues. Germline-derived CDR1 and CDR2 are SGHRS and YFSETQ.

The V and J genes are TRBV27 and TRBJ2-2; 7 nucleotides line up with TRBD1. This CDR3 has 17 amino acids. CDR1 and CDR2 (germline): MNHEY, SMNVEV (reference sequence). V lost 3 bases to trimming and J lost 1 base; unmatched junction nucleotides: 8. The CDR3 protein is CASSLGLRTGNTGELFF. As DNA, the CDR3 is TGTGCCAGCAGTTTGGGGCTAAGGACAGGGAACACCGGGGAGCTGTTTTTT.

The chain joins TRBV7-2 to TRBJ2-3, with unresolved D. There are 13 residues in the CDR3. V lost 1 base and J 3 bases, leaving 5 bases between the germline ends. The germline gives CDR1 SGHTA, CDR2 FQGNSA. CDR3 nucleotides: TGTGCCAGCAGCTTAGTCGGGACAGATACGCAGTATTTT. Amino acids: CASSLVGTDTQYF. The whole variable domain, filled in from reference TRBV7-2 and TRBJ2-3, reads GAGVSQSPSNKVTEKGKDVELRCDPISGHTALYWYRQSLGQGLEFLIYFQGNSAPDKSGLPSDRFSAERTGGSVSTLTIQRTQQEDSAVYLCASSLVGTDTQYFGPGTRLTVL.

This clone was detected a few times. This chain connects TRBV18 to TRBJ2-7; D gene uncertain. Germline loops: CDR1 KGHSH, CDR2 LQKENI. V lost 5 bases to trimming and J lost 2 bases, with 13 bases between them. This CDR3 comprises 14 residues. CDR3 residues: CASSTLNPPYEQYF. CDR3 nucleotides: TGTGCCAGCTCAACTTTAAACCCCCCCTACGAGCAGTACTTC.

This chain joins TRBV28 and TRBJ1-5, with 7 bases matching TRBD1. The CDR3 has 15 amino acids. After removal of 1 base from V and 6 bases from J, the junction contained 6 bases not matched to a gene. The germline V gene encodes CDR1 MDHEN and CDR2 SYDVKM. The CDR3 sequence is CASSLFTGVVQPQHF. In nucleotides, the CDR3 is TGTGCCAGCAGTTTATTTACAGGGGTAGTTCAGCCCCAGCATTTT.